This T cell receptor beta chain was retrieved from a study of tumor-infiltrating lymphocytes in oesophageal squamous cell carcinoma. The table lists this clonotype with a count of one. The CDR3 runs 14 residues. From germline, CDR1 is MNHEY and CDR2 SVGAGI. The trim removed 7 bases at V and 4 bases at J, leaving 6 bases unmatched. TCRdb itself ran the PCR reads through MiXCR, one entry per CDR3 protein. The profile shows around 12,000 distinct CDR3 sequences, more than 55% of them singletons. This TCR derives from a female donor with esophageal squamous cell carcinoma. The rearrangement joins TRBV6-5 to TRBJ2-1; 8 bases line up with TRBD1. The sequencing sample was made of esophageal tumor tissue. CDR3 DNA sequence: TGTGCCAGCACGCGGACAGGGCCTTACAATGAGCAGTTCTTC. Protein sequence: CASTRTGPYNEQFF.